The present T cell receptor beta chain was sequenced within a study of T cell repertoires in cytomegalovirus infection. Study background: Public TCR beta signatures marked donors with CMV infection and the matching HLA.

This CDR3 has 14 residues. The V end was cut by 4 bases, the J end by 7 bases, with 13 bases between. CDR1 MNHEY and CDR2 SMNVEV come from the germline V gene (reference sequence). This clonotype occurred a few times. Antigen unknown. Study-wide results and caveats: CMV-specific HLA-C-restricted TCR beta clonotypes dominated the ex vivo response. Identification of carriers of CMV plus the relevant HLA was performed using cumulative public TCR beta family frequency.

TCRdb re-analysed the reads in MiXCR, keeping a single row per CDR3 protein. This table has 250,000 or so distinct CDR3 sequences, approximately 15% appearing once. The sequenced sample was CD8+ T cells from PBMCs. The rearrangement uses TRBV27 and TRBJ1-4; no definite D call. The clonotype originates from a human donor in good health (CMV status not recorded). Some clones in this sample may be carry-over from other donors' samples. This chain's CDR3 is CASSSLSGFEKLFF. The DNA for the CDR3 is TGTGCCAGCAGTTCCCTGTCCGGATTTGAAAAACTGTTTTTT.